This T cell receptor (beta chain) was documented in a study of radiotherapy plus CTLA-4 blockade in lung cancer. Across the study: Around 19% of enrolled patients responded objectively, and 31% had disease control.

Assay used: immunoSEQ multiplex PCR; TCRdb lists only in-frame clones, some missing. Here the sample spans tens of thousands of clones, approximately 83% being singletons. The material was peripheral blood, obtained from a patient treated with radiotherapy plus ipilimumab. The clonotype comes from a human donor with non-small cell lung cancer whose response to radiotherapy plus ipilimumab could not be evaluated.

CDR3 sequence reads: CASSQGSRQTSGNQPQHF. The CDR3 DNA sequence: TGTGCCAGCAGCCAAGGTTCTAGACAAACTAGCGGCAATCAGCCCCAGCATTTT. V gene TRBV4-2 combines with J gene TRBJ1-5, with D hard to call. There are 18 residues in the CDR3. The V gene lost 1 base and the J gene lost 2 bases, with 18 bases spanning the gap. The germline V gene encodes CDR1 LGHNA and CDR2 YNFKEQ.